The rows below give T cell receptor beta chains drawn from one sample of a study of T cell repertoires in cytomegalovirus infection. TCRdb fed the reads into MiXCR, producing one record per CDR3 protein. The repertoire includes hundreds of thousands of distinct CDR3 sequences, approximately 10% of them detected once, and approximately 2.3% sits in the top ten. Sequencing was done on a sample of PBMCs. The receptors originated from a human donor in good health (CMV status not recorded). Some clones in this sample may be carry-over from other donors' samples. Both conserved end residues are part of each CDR3. Fields, in order: clone size, J gene, V gene, D gene, CDR3 protein, CDR3 DNA. The D gene is left open where the match is weak. Some rows have no size entry. The others give once, few or many, or a class for an expanded clone.

many TRBJ1-1 TRBV14 - CASSKWRGPPMNTEAFF TGTGCCAGCAGCAAATGGCGGGGGCCGCCTATGAACACTGAAGCTTTCTTT
- TRBJ2-5 TRBV7-9 TRBD2 CASRPQAAGGQETQYF TGTGCCAGCAGGCCACAGGCAGCGGGGGGTCAAGAGACCCAGTACTTC
many TRBJ1-5 TRBV6-2/TRBV6-3 TRBD1 CASTVPTGGQIQPQHF TGTGCCAGCACCGTACCGACAGGGGGTCAAATTCAGCCCCAGCATTTT
- TRBJ1-4 TRBV12-3/TRBV12-4 - CASSSLGISNKKLFF TGTGCCAGCAGTTCACTGGGGATAAGTAATAAAAAACTGTTTTTT
many TRBJ2-1 TRBV7-2 - CASSFGQGHNEQFF TGTGCCAGCAGCTTTGGGCAGGGACACAATGAGCAGTTCTTC
many TRBJ2-3 TRBV4-2 - CASSQEGSAADTQYF TGTGCCAGCAGCCAAGAAGGTTCTGCGGCAGATACGCAGTATTTT
few TRBJ2-6 TRBV5-1 - CASSSSPSGANVLTF TGCGCCAGCAGCTCGTCACCTTCTGGGGCCAACGTCCTGACTTTC
many TRBJ2-1 TRBV19 - CATQRSSYNEQFF TGTGCCACCCAGCGGAGCTCCTACAATGAGCAGTTCTTC
many TRBJ1-2 TRBV10-3 - CAISNSQGVYGYTF TGTGCCATCAGCAACTCACAGGGAGTCTATGGCTACACCTTC
many TRBJ1-2 TRBV7-9 TRBD1 CASSWDRAGYTF TGTGCCAGCAGCTGGGACAGGGCTGGCTACACCTTC
many TRBJ1-2 TRBV5-1 - CASSLQEEGYTF TGCGCCAGCAGCTTGCAAGAAGAGGGCTACACCTTC
many TRBJ2-1 TRBV7-8 TRBD2 CASSPLARGASYNEQFF TGTGCCAGCAGCCCGCTAGCGCGGGGGGCCTCCTACAATGAGCAGTTCTTC
many TRBJ1-3 TRBV20-1 - CSARSGNTIYF TGCAGTGCTAGGTCTGGAAACACCATATATTTT
many TRBJ1-1 TRBV7-2 TRBD1 CASSPEGTVNTEAFF TGTGCCAGCAGCCCGGAGGGGACAGTGAACACTGAAGCTTTCTTT
many TRBJ1-3 TRBV28 - CASRAGSTGNTIYF TGTGCCAGCAGGGCAGGGTCTACTGGAAACACCATATATTTT
many TRBJ2-1 TRBV2 - CASSGGDRQYNEQFF TGTGCCAGCAGTGGAGGAGACAGGCAGTACAATGAGCAGTTCTTC
many TRBJ2-3 TRBV28 TRBD1 CASRPQDRADTQYF TGTGCCAGCAGACCACAGGACAGGGCAGATACGCAGTATTTT
many TRBJ2-5 TRBV28 TRBD1 CASSSPGQGLETQYF TGTGCCAGCAGTTCACCGGGACAGGGACTAGAGACCCAGTACTTC
many TRBJ2-4 TRBV5-1 - CASSHTSSGSPKNIQYF TGCGCCAGCAGTCATACAAGCAGCGGGTCCCCCAAAAACATTCAGTACTTC
- TRBJ2-2 TRBV29-1 - CSVDEATGELFF TGCAGCGTTGATGAGGCCACCGGGGAGCTGTTTTTT
many TRBJ2-3 TRBV7-2 TRBD2 CASSVPSGGGGAKTDTQYF TGTGCCAGCAGCGTACCCTCGGGCGGCGGGGGGGCGAAGACAGATACGCAGTATTTT
few TRBJ1-1 TRBV5-1 - CASSLAQDTEAFF TGCGCCAGCAGCTTGGCCCAGGACACTGAAGCTTTCTTT
many TRBJ2-2 TRBV6-5 - CASSYVGTGELFF TGTGCCAGCAGTTACGTGGGTACCGGGGAGCTGTTTTTT
few TRBJ2-3 TRBV25-1 - CASREGERGTDTQYF TGTGCCAGCAGGGAGGGTGAAAGGGGCACAGATACGCAGTATTTT
many TRBJ1-2 TRBV6-5 - CASSYRPRQTQTTF TGTGCCAGCAGTTACCGGCCTCGACAGACACAGACTACCTTC
many TRBJ2-3 TRBV6-4 TRBD2 CASSDSASGGTDTQYF TGTGCCAGCAGTGACTCGGCTAGCGGGGGCACAGATACGCAGTATTTT
many TRBJ2-1 TRBV28 - CASSFSDLNNEQFF TGTGCCAGCAGTTTTAGTGACTTAAACAATGAGCAGTTCTTC
many TRBJ2-3 TRBV7-2 - CASSLGTPQTDTQYF TGTGCCAGCAGCCTCGGGACTCCCCAAACAGATACGCAGTATTTT
many TRBJ1-2 TRBV6-5 - CASSYSKGDYGYTF TGTGCCAGCAGTTACTCTAAGGGGGACTATGGCTACACCTTC
many TRBJ1-3 TRBV28 TRBD1 CASSSGQGYSGNTIYF TGTGCCAGCAGTTCCGGACAGGGGTACTCTGGAAACACCATATATTTT
few TRBJ1-2 TRBV7-3 - CASSLTPRRGRNYGYTF TGTGCCAGCAGCTTAACCCCTCGGCGGGGAAGAAACTATGGCTACACCTTC
- TRBJ2-2 TRBV18 TRBD1 CASSQNRGVAGELFF TGTGCCAGCTCACAAAACAGGGGTGTCGCCGGGGAGCTGTTTTTT
- TRBJ1-3 TRBV29-1 TRBD1 CSDGTKGQGDSGNTIYF TGCAGCGACGGTACAAAGGGACAGGGGGATTCTGGAAACACCATATATTTT
many TRBJ2-5 TRBV4-2 - CASSQDGRAGETQYF TGTGCCAGCAGCCAAGACGGTCGAGCCGGGGAGACCCAGTACTTC
few TRBJ2-7 TRBV5-1 - CASRGSGDYEQYF TGCGCCAGCAGGGGTTCAGGCGACTACGAGCAGTACTTC
many TRBJ2-1 TRBV2 TRBD2 CASSLLAGGGNEQFF TGTGCCAGCAGCCTTCTAGCGGGGGGAGGCAATGAGCAGTTCTTC
few TRBJ1-1 TRBV19 - CASSIRLRNMNTEAFF TGTGCCAGTAGTATAAGGCTGCGGAACATGAACACTGAAGCTTTCTTT
few TRBJ1-6 TRBV13 - CASSLGRRTNSPLHF TGTGCCAGCAGCTTAGGAAGACGAACCAATTCACCCCTCCACTTT
few TRBJ1-3 TRBV20-1 - CSAPNRDGDGNTIYF TGCAGTGCCCCGAACAGGGACGGGGATGGAAACACCATATATTTT
many TRBJ2-7 TRBV6-5 - CASSYSPHVEDEQYF TGTGCCAGCAGTTACTCGCCCCATGTCGAAGACGAGCAGTACTTC
few TRBJ1-5 TRBV12-3/TRBV12-4 - CASSSLGLESNQPQHF TGTGCCAGCAGTTCTTTGGGGCTGGAAAGCAATCAGCCCCAGCATTTT
many TRBJ2-3 TRBV24-1 - CAVAGPTDTQYF TGTGCCGTCGCGGGGCCCACAGATACGCAGTATTTT
many TRBJ2-5 TRBV5-5 - CASSQSSGDSGTQYF TGTGCCAGCAGCCAATCATCCGGGGACTCAGGGACCCAGTACTTC
many TRBJ2-1 TRBV28 - CASSLAGLGASYNEQFF TGTGCCAGCAGTTTGGCAGGGCTAGGGGCCTCCTACAATGAGCAGTTCTTC
- TRBJ2-5 TRBV2 TRBD1 CASSVQGPQETQYF TGTGCCAGCAGTGTACAGGGGCCCCAAGAGACCCAGTACTTC
many TRBJ1-2 TRBV29-1 - CSVYDSWEGYTF TGCAGCGTCTACGATAGTTGGGAAGGCTACACCTTC